The sequence of this T cell receptor beta chain was determined in a study of response to subunit inactivated influenza vaccine. Study-level results: Each seasonal influenza vaccination, the authors suggested, recruits few new T cells.

This clonotype was counted a few times. Its antigen is still unknown. TCRdb processed the RT-PCR reads anew with MiXCR; each CDR3 protein has one entry. Of fewer than 200,000 distinct CDR3 sequences detected, roughly 8.7% appear once; the ten largest clones hold roughly a tenth. V was pared by 5 bases and J by 7 bases, with 6 bases of the junction left unmatched. Per the germline V gene, CDR1 is MDHEN and CDR2 is SYDVKM. The CDR3 contains 14 residues. The V gene is TRBV28, the J gene TRBJ1-5, with 9 bases fitting TRBD1. This sequence originates from a man aged 50-60 years who received an inactivated influenza vaccine. Material: non-naive T cells sorted from PBMCs, obtained on the day of vaccination. In DNA form, the CDR3 reads TGTGCCAGCAGTACGGGACAGGGTCTCCAGCCCCAGCATTTT. As protein: CASSTGQGLQPQHF.